Below, 13 T cell receptor beta chains from the same sample are listed, as sequenced in a study of T cell repertoires in aging, cancer and after chemotherapy. Peripheral blood genomic DNA, not sorted cells or RNA, was the template. Rearranged V-D-J TRB sequences were amplified with a mixed TRB-A/B primer pool. TCRdb fed the multiplex PCR reads into MiXCR, producing one record per CDR3 protein. The data contain around 3,000 distinct CDR3 sequences, around 30% of them seen just once; the ten biggest clones take up roughly 69%. Sequencing was performed on blood. These receptors all stem from a human donor with a solid tumor.

By sample fraction, this clonotype is medium-sized. V is TRBV19 and J is TRBJ2-3; 7 bases are a match to TRBD1. The germline V gene has CDR1 LNHDA and CDR2 SQIVND (reference sequence). This CDR3 spans 16 amino acids. V lost 3 bases, J lost 0 bases, and 6 bases stayed unmatched. The CDR3 loop is CASSMITGASTDTQYF. CDR3 nucleotides: TGTGCCAGTAGTATGATAACAGGGGCCAGCACAGATACGCAGTATTTT.

In its sample, this clonotype was seen a few times. The CDR3 reads CASSPNGGIYTF. The CDR3 DNA sequence: TGTGCCAGCAGTCCCAATGGAGGAATTTACACCTTC. V usage is TRBV6-5 and J usage is TRBJ1-2; D remains ambiguous. This CDR3 is 12 amino acids long. Germline V gene lookup returns CDR1 MNHEY and CDR2 SVGAGI. V lost 5 bases, J lost 11 bases, and 15 bases lay in between.

By proportion, this clonotype is medium-sized. V is TRBV6-2 or TRBV6-3 and J is TRBJ2-5; D is perhaps TRBD1 or TRBD2 (6 bases each). In germline, CDR1 is MNHEY, CDR2 SVGEGT. The V end was cut by 0 bases, the J end by 7 bases, with 15 bases between. The CDR3 contains 15 residues. This chain's CDR3 is CASSYSRIGGGTQYF. The CDR3 bases are TGTGCCAGCAGTTACTCCCGTATCGGGGGCGGGACCCAGTACTTC.

The chain is built from TRBV15 and TRBJ1-5, with no clear D. V lost 0 bases and J lost 0, with 12 bases in between. This CDR3 contains 17 residues. Germline loops: CDR1 LNHNV, CDR2 YYDKDF (reference sequence). The CDR3 reads CATSREWGFDSNQPQHF. CDR3 sequence (DNA): TGTGCCACCAGCAGAGAATGGGGTTTCGATAGCAATCAGCCCCAGCATTTT.

J is TRBJ2-5 and V is TRBV4-3; D is perhaps TRBD2 (5 bases). The length of the CDR3 is 13 residues. With 1 base removed from V and 7 bases from J, the gap between germline ends came to 10 bases. The germline gives CDR1 LGHNA, CDR2 YSLEER. CDR3 amino acids: CASSQALRVTQYF. In DNA form, the CDR3 reads TGCGCCAGCAGCCAAGCACTGCGGGTGACCCAGTACTTC.

In this sample, this clonotype is medium-sized. The chain links TRBV29-1 to TRBJ1-2; 9 bases line up with TRBD1. The CDR3 consists of 13 residues. CDR1 is SQVTM and CDR2 is ANQGSEA in the germline V gene. V shed 6 bases, J shed 6 bases, and the junction held 8 bases outside the gene matches. The CDR3 DNA reads TGCAGCGTCAAAAAACGGACAGGGGATGGCTACACCTTC. Residues: CSVKKRTGDGYTF.

This clonotype was counted between two and nine times. J is TRBJ2-3 and V is TRBV27, with D possibly matching TRBD1 (6 bases). This CDR3 has 19 residues. The V and J ends lost 4 bases and 0 bases respectively, with 23 bases between them. Germline assignment: CDR1 MNHEY and CDR2 SMNVEV (reference sequence). The CDR3, as DNA: TGTGCCAGCAGTTCCCGCTCCACCCCGACAGGAACTAGCACAGATACGCAGTATTTT. Translating gives CASSSRSTPTGTSTDTQYF.

This clonotype was seen a few times. The chain carries TRBV6-5 and TRBJ1-4; possible D gene TRBD1, 5 bases. The CDR3 has 14 amino acids. The V end lost 6 bases, the J end lost 1 base, and 9 bases lay between the germline ends. Germline loops: CDR1 MNHEY, CDR2 SVGAGI. CDR3 nucleotides: TGTGCCAGCAGGGGTACAGGAACTAATGAAAAACTGTTTTTT. Protein product: CASRGTGTNEKLFF.

V and J are TRBV6-1 and TRBJ2-1; 12 bases are a match to TRBD1. The V gene's germline CDR1 is MNHNS and CDR2 SASEGT. V dropped 4 bases and J dropped 3; count of bases not matched to a gene: 4. The CDR3 is 16 residues long. The CDR3 DNA reads TGTGCCAGCAGTGGGGGGACAGGGGGCTACTACAATGAGCAGTTCTTC. Protein: CASSGGTGGYYNEQFF.

This rearrangement joins TRBV20-1 to TRBJ2-5; 10 bases match TRBD2. Germline CDR1 DFQATT, CDR2 SNEGSKA (reference sequence). V trimming: 5 bases; J trimming: 5 bases; junction bases outside the gene matches: 11. This CDR3 region has 15 residues. This CDR3 reads CSASPPSGGWETQYF. Here the CDR3 DNA reads TGCAGTGCTTCCCCGCCTAGCGGGGGTTGGGAGACCCAGTACTTC.

The V gene is TRBV11-3, the J gene TRBJ2-1; 12 positions match TRBD2. After removal of 5 bases from V and 5 bases from J, the junction contained 1 base not matched to a gene. Per the germline V gene, CDR1 is SGHNT and CDR2 is YENEEA. The CDR3 has 14 residues. This CDR3 reads CASSTSGGHNEQFF. The CDR3 DNA is TGTGCCAGCAGCACTAGCGGGGGGCACAATGAGCAGTTCTTC.

The gene calls are TRBV14 and TRBJ2-1; D is uncertain. The CDR3 has 11 residues. V lost 4 bases to trimming and J lost 7 bases, with 5 bases between them. Germline CDR1 SGHDN, CDR2 FVKESK. The CDR3 DNA is TGTGCCAGCAGCCGAGTGAATGAGCAGTTCTTC. It is translated as CASSRVNEQFF.

The chain couples TRBV30 to TRBJ1-5; no firm D call. Germline lookup yields CDR1 GTSNPN and CDR2 SVGIG (reference sequence). The CDR3 loop spans 14 amino acids. The V end lost 4 bases, the J end lost 0 bases, and 10 bases lay between the germline ends. The CDR3 DNA sequence: TGTGCCTGGAATCTGGACCATAGCAATCAGCCCCAGCATTTT. Residues: CAWNLDHSNQPQHF.